This T cell receptor beta chain was identified in a study of beta chain features in type 1 diabetes. Study-wide points: In every one of the four CD4+ subsets, TCRB CDR3s were moderately but significantly shorter in Type 1 diabetes patients.

Reverse transcribing all isolated RNA meant expressed TCRB transcripts were sequenced. Clones were read by immunoSEQ multiplex PCR, and TCRdb kept only the in-frame ones, dropping some. The table records 350,000 to 450,000 clones, about 15% of them present only once. Per germline, CDR1 SGHTA and CDR2 FQGNSA. CDR3 size: 14 residues. The germline V and J ends were trimmed by 5 bases and 7 bases, with 12 bases remaining between them. On this clone: What it binds is not known.

The source of this sequence is a man aged 25-45 years in good health. The specimen was naive CD4+ T cells from blood. The chain couples TRBV7-2 to TRBJ1-6, with D possibly matching TRBD1 (6 bases). The DNA for the CDR3 is TGTGCCAGCAGCCCTACAGGGTGGAATTCACCCCTCCACTTT. Translated, it gives CASSPTGWNSPLHF. Complete variable domain (other parts from reference TRBV7-2 and TRBJ1-6): GAGVSQSPSNKVTEKGKDVELRCDPISGHTALYWYRQSLGQGLEFLIYFQGNSAPDKSGLPSDRFSAERTGGSVSTLTIQRTQQEDSAVYLCASSPTGWNSPLHFGNGTRLTVT.